This T cell receptor (beta chain) is drawn from a study of chronic HIV infection and antiretroviral therapy. V lost 6 bases and J lost 5, with 13 bases in between. This CDR3 region has 13 residues. CDR1 is MNHEY, CDR2 SVGEGT, per germline. This clonotype was found many times. TCRdb processed the 5' RACE reads anew with MiXCR; each CDR3 protein has one entry. This table has about 38,000 distinct CDR3 sequences, 8.2% appearing once. The chain combines TRBV6-2 or TRBV6-3 with TRBJ2-5; D is possibly TRBD1 (6 bases). The specimen sequenced was peripheral blood. This TCR was sampled from an adult who had HIV and had not received antiretroviral therapy, or was an uninfected healthy control (not recorded which). CDR3 bases: TGTGCCAGCAGCGACAGGTCATCGGAGACCCAGTACTTC. Translation: CASSDRSSETQYF.